The 22 T cell receptor beta chains given below trace back to one sample, sequenced in a study of blood T cells in healthy people across ages. Primers used in a second PCR of about 7 to 11 cycles were a sample-barcoded 5' primer and a J-beta primer mix. TCRdb re-called the 5' RACE reads through MiXCR, storing one row per CDR3 protein. This table has 1.8 million or so distinct CDR3 sequences, about 39% appearing once. What was sequenced was blood. The source is a human donor in good health.

This clonotype was found once. The chain employs TRBV28 and TRBJ2-2; 9 nucleotides align to TRBD1. The CDR3 spans 15 residues. Germline-derived CDR1 and CDR2 are MDHEN and SYDVKM. V lost 2 bases and J lost 6; bases outside the gene matches: 4. CDR3 protein: CASSLGQGLPGELFF. In DNA, the CDR3 is TGTGCCAGCAGTTTAGGACAGGGGCTTCCCGGGGAGCTGTTTTTT. Combining the CDR3 with reference TRBV28 and TRBJ2-2 gives the whole variable domain DVKVTQSSRYLVKRTGEKVFLECVQDMDHENMFWYRQDPGLGLRLIYFSYDVKMKEKGDIPEGYSVSREKKERFSLILESASTNQTSMYLCASSLGQGLPGELFFGEGSRLTVL.

V is TRBV5-4 and J is TRBJ1-2, with 11 bases aligning to TRBD1. Germline CDR1 and CDR2: SGHNT and YYREEE (reference sequence). The CDR3 sequence is 15 residues long. The V gene end was trimmed by 4 bases and the J gene end by 6 bases; junction bases not matched to a gene: 8. The CDR3 protein is CASSQGGQGDDGYTF. The CDR3 DNA sequence: TGTGCCAGCAGCCAAGGGGGACAGGGGGACGATGGCTACACCTTC. Full variable domain (rest looked up from reference TRBV5-4 and TRBJ1-2): ETGVTQSPTHLIKTRGQQVTLRCSSQSGHNTVSWYQQALGQGPQFIFQYYREEENGRGNFPPRFSGLQFPNYSSELNVNALELDDSALYLCASSQGGQGDDGYTFGSGTRLTVV.

The chain has TRBV7-2 and TRBJ1-2; perhaps TRBD1 as D (5 bases). CDR1 is SGHTA and CDR2 is FQGNSA in the germline V gene. This CDR3 is built from 13 residues. Deletions cut 0 bases from V and 8 bases from J, with 10 bases between. The CDR3 bases are TGTGCCAGCAGCTTAGCTCGGGGGAAAGGCTACACCTTC. Amino acid sequence: CASSLARGKGYTF.

This clonotype was picked up a small number of times. This chain connects TRBV20-1 to TRBJ1-3; D not certain. From germline, CDR1 is DFQATT and CDR2 SNEGSKA (reference sequence). The V gene lost 3 bases and the J gene lost 0 bases, with 9 bases spanning the gap. CDR3 length: 14 amino acids. Here the CDR3 DNA reads TGCAGTGCTAGGCCGGGGAACTCTGGAAACACCATATATTTT. Protein sequence: CSARPGNSGNTIYF.

Only a few counts were recorded for this clonotype. The V call is TRBV20-1, the J call TRBJ2-7; TRBD1 aligns across 8 bases. The germline gives CDR1 DFQATT, CDR2 SNEGSKA (reference sequence). This CDR3 comprises 14 residues. With V trimmed by 0 bases and J by 4 bases, 5 bases remained unmatched. The CDR3 DNA is TGCAGTGCTAGAGATCGGACAGGGTATTACGAGCAGTACTTC. The encoded protein is CSARDRTGYYEQYF.

About this clonotype itself: The junction differs from germline at one of its ends, possibly a read error. V and J are TRBV11-1 and TRBJ2-5; D is unresolved. CDR3 length equals 13 residues. The germline V gene encodes CDR1 SGHAT and CDR2 FQDESV (reference sequence). The DNA for the CDR3 is TGTGCCAACAGCTTAGAACCTCAAGAGACCCAGTACTTC. Protein product: CANSLEPQETQYF.

The genes are TRBV12-3 or TRBV12-4 and TRBJ1-1; 12 nucleotides agree with TRBD1. V lost 6 bases and J lost 3; bases outside the gene matches: 5. This CDR3 is 15 amino acids long. The DNA of the CDR3 is TGTGCCAGCAGCGGGACAGGGGGCTGGGACACTGAAGCTTTCTTT. Its protein product is CASSGTGGWDTEAFF.

The chain carries TRBV6-4 and TRBJ2-3; D perhaps matches TRBD1 (6 bases). In germline, CDR1 is MRHNA, CDR2 SNTAGT. The ends were cut back, 7 bases at V and 5 bases at J, with 10 bases in the middle. The CDR3 is 12 amino acids. Here the CDR3 reads CASKGEGDTQYF. The CDR3 nucleotides are TGTGCCAGCAAGGGGGAAGGAGATACGCAGTATTTT.

V gene TRBV5-1 combines with J gene TRBJ2-3, with unresolved D. The germline V and J ends were trimmed by 2 bases and 1 base, with 11 bases remaining between them. Germline loops: CDR1 SGHRS, CDR2 YFSETQ. The CDR3 sequence is 15 residues long. Here the CDR3 reads CASSFDGGGTDTQYF. DNA of the CDR3: TGCGCCAGCAGCTTCGACGGTGGGGGCACAGATACGCAGTATTTT.

The rearrangement links TRBV20-1 to TRBJ1-5; D gene ambiguous. Germline V gene data show CDR1 as DFQATT and CDR2 as SNEGSKA (reference sequence). V lost 3 bases to trimming and J lost 7 bases, with 10 bases between them. The CDR3 extends over 12 amino acids. CDR3 in DNA: TGCAGTGCTAGGGAATCGGTACAGCCCCAGCATTTT. It encodes CSARESVQPQHF.

The chain's CDR3 is CSARDGSEGANVLTF. Here the CDR3 DNA reads TGCAGTGCTAGAGATGGCTCGGAAGGGGCCAACGTCCTGACTTTC. The chain joins TRBV20-1 to TRBJ2-6; no definite D call. The CDR3 contains 15 residues. The V gene's germline CDR1 is DFQATT and CDR2 SNEGSKA (reference sequence). Trimming stripped 0 bases from V and 4 bases from J, with 10 bases between.

The genes are TRBV6-5 and TRBJ2-1; D tentatively fits TRBD1 or TRBD2 (5 bases each). Germline lookup yields CDR1 MNHEY and CDR2 SVGAGI. Deletions cut 6 bases from V and 3 bases from J, with 12 bases between. The CDR3 has 14 residues. For the CDR3, the DNA is TGTGCCAGCAGGGAGAGGGGTATCTACAATGAGCAGTTCTTC. This gives the protein CASRERGIYNEQFF.

The rearrangement joins TRBV6-2 or TRBV6-3 to TRBJ1-2; 7 bases line up with TRBD1. Germline V lookup: CDR1 MNHEY, CDR2 SVGEGT. V gave up 2 bases and J gave up 5 bases; unmatched junction bases: 5. This CDR3 has 14 residues. The CDR3 nucleotides read TGTGCCAGCAGTTACGGGACAGACTTTTATGGCTACACCTTC. It specifies CASSYGTDFYGYTF.

The V gene is TRBV6-6, the J gene TRBJ2-7, with D tentatively TRBD2 (5 bases). The CDR3 has 12 amino acids. V was clipped by 8 bases and J by 4 bases, with 12 bases between them. The germline V gene has CDR1 MNHNY and CDR2 SVGAGI (reference sequence). The chain's CDR3 is CASAGSAYEQYF. The CDR3 DNA reads TGTGCCAGCGCTGGGAGTGCTTACGAGCAGTACTTC.

This clonotype was picked up a small number of times. V is TRBV7-3 and J is TRBJ2-3; TRBD2 matches 12 bases. The V segment lost 3 bases and the J segment 6 bases; nucleotides outside the gene matches: 7. The CDR3 covers 16 residues. Germline-derived CDR1 and CDR2 are SGHTA and FQGTGA. Written as DNA, the CDR3 is TGTGCCAGCAGCTTCTCGACTAGCGGGGGTCTCGATACGCAGTATTTT. Its protein product is CASSFSTSGGLDTQYF.

This clonotype was found a few times. The CDR3 DNA sequence: TGCGCCAGCAGCTTGGGATGGGGTTACGAGACCCAGTACTTC. This codes for CASSLGWGYETQYF. The gene calls are TRBV5-1 and TRBJ2-5, with D hard to call. Deletions cut 0 bases from V and 5 bases from J, with 11 bases between. The CDR3 length is 14 residues. Germline CDR1 reads SGHRS; CDR2 reads YFSETQ.

This clonotype has more than one count but fewer than ten. The chain uses TRBV4-3 and TRBJ1-2, with 10 bases identical to TRBD1. V lost 4 bases to trimming and J lost 6 bases; unmatched junction nucleotides: 8. The CDR3 covers 15 residues. Germline V gives CDR1 LGHNA, CDR2 YSLEER. This chain's CDR3 is CASSPVGQGGHGYTF. CDR3 sequence (DNA): TGCGCCAGCAGCCCGGTTGGACAGGGGGGTCATGGCTACACCTTC.

For this clonotype: A read error may account for a junction end that differs from germline. V gene TRBV5-1 combines with J gene TRBJ2-3, with a weak D call TRBD2 (7 bases). Germline V gene sequence: CDR1 SGHRS, CDR2 YFSETQ. The CDR3 is made up of 17 amino acids. This CDR3 is CASSLNSGGDYTDMQYF. The CDR3 bases are TGCGCCAGCAGCTTGAATTCGGGGGGCGATTACACAGATATGCAGTATTTT. The whole variable domain, filled in from reference TRBV5-1 and TRBJ2-3, reads KAGVTQTPRYLIKTRGQQVTLSCSPISGHRSVSWYQQTPGQGLQFLFEYFSETQRNKGNFPGRFSGRQFSNSRSEMNVSTLELGDSALYLCASSLNSGGDYTDMQYFGPGTRLTVL.

This clonotype showed up many times. The chain is built from TRBV28 and TRBJ1-4; 9 nucleotides line up with TRBD1. J was trimmed by 7 bases and V by 8 bases; bases with no gene match: 5. The CDR3 loop spans 13 amino acids. Per the germline V gene, CDR1 is MDHEN and CDR2 is SYDVKM. This CDR3 reads CASRDRAAEKLFF. In nucleotides, the CDR3 is TGTGCCAGCCGGGACAGGGCTGCTGAAAAACTGTTTTTT.

The rearrangement joins TRBV20-1 to TRBJ2-5; 7 bases line up with TRBD1. This CDR3 region has 13 residues. The ends lost 6 bases at V and 3 bases at J; junction bases unmatched: 7. The germline CDR1 and CDR2 sequences are DFQATT and SNEGSKA (reference sequence). The CDR3 DNA follows: TGCAGTGCCCCCGGGACAGATAAAGAGACCCAGTACTTC. It specifies CSAPGTDKETQYF.

This clonotype has more than one count but fewer than ten. The chain carries TRBV5-1 and TRBJ2-6; D gene uncertain. CDR1 and CDR2 from the germline V gene are SGHRS and YFSETQ. V was shortened by 1 base and J by 0 bases, with 11 bases between the two germline ends. CDR3 length equals 17 residues. The CDR3 coding sequence is TGCGCCAGCAGCTTGTTATCCGCACCCTCTGGGGCCAACGTCCTGACTTTC. It codes for CASSLLSAPSGANVLTF.

The V call is TRBV4-3, the J call TRBJ1-2; possible D gene TRBD1, 6 bases. V lost 0 bases and J 3 bases, leaving 14 bases between the germline ends. CDR3 length equals 16 residues. The germline CDR1 and CDR2 sequences are LGHNA and YSLEER. The CDR3: CASSQEWGRGYYGYTF. For the CDR3, the DNA is TGCGCCAGCAGCCAAGAATGGGGCAGGGGTTACTATGGCTACACCTTC.